The clone carrying this T cell receptor (beta chain) was seen just once. This sample stems from a study of cytomegalovirus exposure and HLA in healthy donors. The PCR had 60 Vbeta and 13 Jbeta primers. Using immunoSEQ multiplex PCR, the repertoire was profiled, and TCRdb retains in-frame clones only, with some absent. The table has roughly 190,000 clones, approximately 85% seen once; the top ten hold roughly 0.75%. Germline CDR1 and CDR2: MDHEN and SYDVKM. The V and J ends lost 6 bases and 6 bases respectively, with 15 bases between them. The CDR3 is made up of 14 amino acids. The chain links TRBV28 to TRBJ1-5, with a weak D call TRBD1 (6 bases). The sample was PBMCs. The TCR originated in a woman under 30 in good health and CMV-seronegative. In DNA, the CDR3 is TGTGCCAGCAGGGACTACAGGGAGGGTCAGCCCCAGCATTTT. As protein: CASRDYREGQPQHF.